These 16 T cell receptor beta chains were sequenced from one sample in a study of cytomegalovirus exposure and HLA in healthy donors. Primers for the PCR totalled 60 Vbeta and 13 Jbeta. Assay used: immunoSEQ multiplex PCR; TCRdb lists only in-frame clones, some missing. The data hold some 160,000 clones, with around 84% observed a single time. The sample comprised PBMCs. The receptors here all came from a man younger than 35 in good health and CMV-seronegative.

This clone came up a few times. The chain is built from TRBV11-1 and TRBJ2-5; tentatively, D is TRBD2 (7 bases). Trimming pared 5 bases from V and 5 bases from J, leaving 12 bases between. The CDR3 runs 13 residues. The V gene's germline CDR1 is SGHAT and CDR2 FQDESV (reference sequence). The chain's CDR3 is CASSQGTMETQYF. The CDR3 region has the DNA TGTGCCAGCAGCCAGGGGACTATGGAGACCCAGTACTTC.

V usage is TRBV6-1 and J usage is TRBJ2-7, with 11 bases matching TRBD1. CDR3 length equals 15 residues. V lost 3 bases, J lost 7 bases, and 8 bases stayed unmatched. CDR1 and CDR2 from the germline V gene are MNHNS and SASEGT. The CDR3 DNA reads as TGTGCCAGCAGTGATTGGGACAGGGGGAGGGGGGAGCAGTACTTC. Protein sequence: CASSDWDRGRGEQYF.

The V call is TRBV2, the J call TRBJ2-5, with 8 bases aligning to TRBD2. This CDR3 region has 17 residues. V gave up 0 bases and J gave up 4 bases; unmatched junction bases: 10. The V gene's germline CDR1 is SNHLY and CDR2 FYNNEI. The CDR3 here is CASSEASTGGPRETQYF. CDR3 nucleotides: TGTGCCAGCAGTGAAGCGTCGACGGGAGGGCCCCGAGAGACCCAGTACTTC.

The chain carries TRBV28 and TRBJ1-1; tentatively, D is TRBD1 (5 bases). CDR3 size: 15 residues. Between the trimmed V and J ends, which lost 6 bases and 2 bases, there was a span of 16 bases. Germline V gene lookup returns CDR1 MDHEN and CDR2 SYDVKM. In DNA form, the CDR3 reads TGTGCCAGCAGGGGGTCTTTGGGGCCCAACACTGAAGCTTTCTTT. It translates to CASRGSLGPNTEAFF.

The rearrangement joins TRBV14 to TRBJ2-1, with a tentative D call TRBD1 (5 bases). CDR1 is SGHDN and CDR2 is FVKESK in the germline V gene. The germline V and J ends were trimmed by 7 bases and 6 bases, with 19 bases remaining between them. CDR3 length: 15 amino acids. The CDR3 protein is CASNQGPGWGNEQFF. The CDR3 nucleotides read TGTGCCAGCAACCAGGGCCCAGGGTGGGGCAATGAGCAGTTCTTC.

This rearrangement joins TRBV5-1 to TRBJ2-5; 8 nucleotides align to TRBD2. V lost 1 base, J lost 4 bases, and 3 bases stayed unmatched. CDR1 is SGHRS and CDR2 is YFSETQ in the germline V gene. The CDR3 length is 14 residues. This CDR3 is CASSLSGGRETQYF. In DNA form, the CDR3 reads TGCGCCAGCAGCTTGTCGGGAGGGCGAGAGACCCAGTACTTC.

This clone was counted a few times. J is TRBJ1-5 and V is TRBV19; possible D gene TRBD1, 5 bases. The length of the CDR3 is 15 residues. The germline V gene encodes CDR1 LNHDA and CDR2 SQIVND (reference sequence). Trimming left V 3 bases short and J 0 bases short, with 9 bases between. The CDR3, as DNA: TGTGCCAGTAGTATCGACAGAACTAGCAATCAGCCCCAGCATTTT. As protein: CASSIDRTSNQPQHF.

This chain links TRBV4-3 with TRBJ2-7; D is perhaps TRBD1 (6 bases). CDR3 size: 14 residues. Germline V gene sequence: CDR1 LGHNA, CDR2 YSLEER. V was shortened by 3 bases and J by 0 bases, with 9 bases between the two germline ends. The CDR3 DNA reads TGCGCCAGCAGCCACGGACAGTCCTCCTACGAGCAGTACTTC. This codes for CASSHGQSSYEQYF.

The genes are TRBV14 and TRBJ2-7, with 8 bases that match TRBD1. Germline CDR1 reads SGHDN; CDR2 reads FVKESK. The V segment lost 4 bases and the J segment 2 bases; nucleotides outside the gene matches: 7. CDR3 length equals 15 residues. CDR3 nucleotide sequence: TGTGCCAGCAGCCTAGCTCGACAGGGGACCTACGAGCAGTACTTC. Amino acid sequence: CASSLARQGTYEQYF.

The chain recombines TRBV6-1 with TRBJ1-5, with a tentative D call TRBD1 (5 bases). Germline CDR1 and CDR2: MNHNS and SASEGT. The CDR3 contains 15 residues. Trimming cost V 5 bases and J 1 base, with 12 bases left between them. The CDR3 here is CASSRDLRSNQPQHF. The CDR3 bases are TGTGCCAGCAGTAGGGACTTGAGGAGCAATCAGCCCCAGCATTTT.

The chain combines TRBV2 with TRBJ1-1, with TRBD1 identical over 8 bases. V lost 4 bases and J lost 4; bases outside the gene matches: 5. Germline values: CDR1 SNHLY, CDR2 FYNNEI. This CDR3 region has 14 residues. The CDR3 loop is CASSAQGAFTEAFF. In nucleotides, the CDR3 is TGTGCCAGCAGTGCGCAGGGGGCTTTCACTGAAGCTTTCTTT.

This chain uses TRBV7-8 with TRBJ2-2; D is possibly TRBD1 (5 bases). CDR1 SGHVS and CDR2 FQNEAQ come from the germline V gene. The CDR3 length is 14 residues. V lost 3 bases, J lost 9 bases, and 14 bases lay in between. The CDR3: CASSLTTVLRELFF. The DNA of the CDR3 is TGTGCCAGCAGCTTGACGACAGTCTTGAGGGAGCTGTTTTTT.

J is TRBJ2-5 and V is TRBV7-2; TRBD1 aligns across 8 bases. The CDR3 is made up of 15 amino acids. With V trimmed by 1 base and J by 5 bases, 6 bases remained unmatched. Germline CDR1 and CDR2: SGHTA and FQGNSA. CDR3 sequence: CASSLGTGSWETQYF. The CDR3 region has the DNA TGTGCCAGCAGCTTAGGGACAGGGTCATGGGAGACCCAGTACTTC.

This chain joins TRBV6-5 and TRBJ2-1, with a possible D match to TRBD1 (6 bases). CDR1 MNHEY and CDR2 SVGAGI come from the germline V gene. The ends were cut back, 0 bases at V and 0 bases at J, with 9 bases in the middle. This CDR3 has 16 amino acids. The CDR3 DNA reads TGTGCCAGCAGTTACTCAGGCAGGGGCTCCTACAATGAGCAGTTCTTC. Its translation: CASSYSGRGSYNEQFF.

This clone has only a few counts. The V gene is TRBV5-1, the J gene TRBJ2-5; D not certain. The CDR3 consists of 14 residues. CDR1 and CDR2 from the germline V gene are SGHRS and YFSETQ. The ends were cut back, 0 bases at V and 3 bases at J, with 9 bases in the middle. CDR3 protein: CASSLVSREETQYF. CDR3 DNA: TGCGCCAGCAGCTTGGTTAGCAGAGAAGAGACCCAGTACTTC. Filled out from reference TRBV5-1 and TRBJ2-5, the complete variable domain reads KAGVTQTPRYLIKTRGQQVTLSCSPISGHRSVSWYQQTPGQGLQFLFEYFSETQRNKGNFPGRFSGRQFSNSRSEMNVSTLELGDSALYLCASSLVSREETQYFGPGTRLLVL.

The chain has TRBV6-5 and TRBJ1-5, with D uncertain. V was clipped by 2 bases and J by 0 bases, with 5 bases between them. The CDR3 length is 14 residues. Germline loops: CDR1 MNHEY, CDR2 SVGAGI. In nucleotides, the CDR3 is TGTGCCAGCAGTTACAGCTCTAGCAATCAGCCCCAGCATTTT. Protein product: CASSYSSSNQPQHF.